This entry lists 2 T cell receptor beta chains sequenced from one sample in a study of shared T cell receptors in the human thymus. Sequencing was performed with immunoSEQ multiplex PCR; in TCRdb, only in-frame clones are kept and a portion is missing. There are approximately 68,000 clones in the sample; about 95% occur only once, and less than 0.04% lies in the top ten. Specimen: thymocytes. These receptors were obtained from a human donor.

V is TRBV6-5 and J is TRBJ1-5; TRBD1 is a possible D gene (6 bases). V lost 5 bases and J lost 5, with 13 bases in between. Germline assignment: CDR1 MNHEY and CDR2 SVGAGI. The CDR3 sequence is 14 residues long. As DNA, the CDR3 is TGTGCCAGCAGTACGGGGGCGCCCTATCAGCCCCAGCATTTT. Translated, it gives CASSTGAPYQPQHF.

The chain links TRBV5-1 to TRBJ2-1; D not certain. Germline V gives CDR1 SGHRS, CDR2 YFSETQ. This CDR3 has 14 residues. Trimming left V 2 bases short and J 4 bases short, with 10 bases between. The CDR3 here is CASSFCKDYNEQFF. The CDR3 DNA is TGCGCCAGCAGCTTTTGTAAGGATTACAATGAGCAGTTCTTC. The full variable domain, completed using reference TRBV5-1 and TRBJ2-1, is KAGVTQTPRYLIKTRGQQVTLSCSPISGHRSVSWYQQTPGQGLQFLFEYFSETQRNKGNFPGRFSGRQFSNSRSEMNVSTLELGDSALYLCASSFCKDYNEQFFGPGTRLTVL.